The TCR beta chain under discussion was sequenced for a study of graft-versus-host responses after intestinal transplantation (dated by TCRdb to the early 2020s). About the full investigation: The transplants that recipients got were multivisceral, liver-intestinal, or isolated intestinal. Rather than being sequenced by the commercial service, samples from three later patients were sequenced in-house on an Illumina MiSeq and processed with MiXCR. The cohort enrolled 24 intestinal transplant recipients, one of whom was a retransplant, and 3 patients without pretransplant specimens were excluded. Donor T cell macrochimerism was defined as a peak of at least 4% donor T cells among recipient peripheral blood mononuclear cells. To identify alloreactive clones, pre-transplant mixed lymphocyte reaction products were sequenced and then compared with unstimulated pre-transplant donor and recipient T cells. Every recipient was given anti-thymocyte globulin induction, followed by approximately 3 years of maintenance tacrolimus and steroids. Bulk TCR-beta CDR3 sequencing was used to track graft-versus-host and host-versus-graft alloreactive T cell clones in the graft, circulation and bone marrow after intestinal transplantation. Overall study outcomes, separate from this receptor: In the allografts of patients with donor T cell macrochimerism, GvH to HvG T cell clonal ratios were high. Peak levels of circulating GvH clones were associated with declines in HvG clones early after transplant. The conclusions were limited by the relatively low number and heterogeneity of the intestinal transplant patients. GvH clones turned up in recipient bone marrow, with some appearing earlier in ileal mucosa or blood, a pattern consistent with an intestinal mucosal origin.

Remarks on this clone: This receptor's antigen is unknown. The sample holds no much larger clone one base away, and base qualities are not on file.

The germline V gene sets CDR1 to SGDLS and CDR2 to YYNGEE. Trimming takes 4 bases from V and 1 base from J, and the germline ends sit 10 bases apart. Including the terminal cysteine and phenylalanine, the CDR3 comprises 14 residues. The retained sequence is limited to the CDR3, 42 bases, with the frame set at the first base. Interpreted using the paper, the time point label stands for: cells obtained before transplantation from donor or recipient. CD3+CD4+ and CD3+CD8+ populations were FACS-sorted from unstimulated pre-transplant donor and recipient cells taken from spleen or lymph nodes. The protocol used for the library was the immunoSEQ multiplex PCR assay. For most patients, genomic DNA was isolated with the Qiagen DNeasy Blood and Tissue Kit and sent frozen to Adaptive Biotechnologies for TCR sequencing. For most patients, high-throughput TCR-beta CDR3 sequencing of genomic DNA was performed by Adaptive Biotechnologies. The authors' pipeline ran thus. Adaptive's ImmunoSEQ software supplied the TCR sequencing data for 15 to 20 patients, while MiXCR and VDJtools were used to process a few other patients. CD4 versus CD8 sorting errors were corrected by removing sequences found in both subsets at a frequency ratio below 5:1. Because the origin of CDR3 nucleotide sequences shared between donor and recipient could not be assigned, those sequences were removed. Alloreactive clones required at least 2-fold expansion over unstimulated cells and minimum CFSE-low frequency of 0.002% (template counts) or 0.001% (read counts). Mappable clones were those detected in sequenced pre-transplant spleen, lymph node, or MLR CFSE-low populations of the donor or recipient. The cumulative frequency of alloreactive clones was calculated as a percentage of all sequences, weighted by copy number. Held by TCRdb, this immuneACCESS table contains in-frame sequences only and omits some clones. Under half of the omission traces to an unresolved V gene where checked; the cause of the rest is unknown. The V and J calls and clone size are taken from that table; D and trimming were inferred from the DNA. This sample is represented by about 110,000 clones; about 92% of them were singletons. The leading ten clones occupy approximately 0.25% of the sample.

Source: unstimulated CD4+ T cells sorted from spleen or lymph node cells, taken before transplant. The rearrangement combines TRBV9 with TRBJ2-3; the D gene cannot be resolved reliably. This sequence was found in a human donor who was the organ donor for an intestinal transplant. The CDR3 has the sequence CASSPPSGTDTQYF. The nucleotide sequence reads as follows: TGTGCCAGCAGCCCCCCCTCTGGCACAGATACGCAGTATTTT.